Below are 14 T cell receptor beta chains sequenced from a single sample in a study of Ad26.COV2.S vaccination and SARS-CoV-2 variants. This table comes from immunoSEQ multiplex PCR, and its TCRdb copy is limited to in-frame clones, with some not included. Here the sample spans about 350,000 clones, roughly 94% being singletons. The sample in question was peripheral blood, obtained after recovery from COVID-19. The source of these receptors is a human donor who had recovered from COVID-19.

The chain links TRBV5-6 to TRBJ2-1, with TRBD2 identical over 7 bases. The V gene's germline CDR1 is SGHDT and CDR2 YYEEEE. The CDR3 extends over 14 amino acids. The J segment lost 3 bases and the V segment lost 5 bases, leaving 5 bases of the junction unmatched. The CDR3 loop is CASRRLADYNEQFF. In DNA, the CDR3 is TGTGCCAGCAGGCGGCTAGCGGACTACAATGAGCAGTTCTTC.

This chain joins TRBV19 and TRBJ1-6; possibly TRBD1 for D (5 bases). Trimming shortened V by 5 bases and J by 9 bases, and 14 bases separated the two germline ends. CDR3 length: 14 amino acids. CDR1 and CDR2 (germline): LNHDA, SQIVND (reference sequence). The CDR3 is CASSWRGNSSPLHF. The CDR3 coding sequence is TGTGCCAGTAGTTGGAGGGGTAATAGTTCACCCCTCCACTTT. Supplemented by reference TRBV19 and TRBJ1-6, the full variable domain reads DGGITQSPKYLFRKEGQNVTLSCEQNLNHDAMYWYRQDPGQGLRLIYYSQIVNDFQKGDIAEGYSVSREKKESFPLTVTSAQKNPTAFYLCASSWRGNSSPLHFGNGTRLTVT.

This rearrangement joins TRBV6-2 or TRBV6-3 to TRBJ1-2, with TRBD1 matching 7 bases. The CDR3 runs 15 residues. Trimming cost V 2 bases and J 6 bases; bases outside gene matches: 9. The germline V gene encodes CDR1 MNHEY and CDR2 SVGEGT. CDR3 sequence reads: CASSYRPTGAHGYTF. In DNA form, the CDR3 reads TGTGCCAGCAGTTACCGCCCAACAGGGGCACATGGCTACACCTTC.

The J gene is TRBJ1-1, the V gene TRBV10-1; D gene uncertain. The V end was cut by 5 bases, the J end by 2 bases, with 6 bases between. Germline loops: CDR1 WNHNN, CDR2 SYGVQD (reference sequence). This CDR3 is built from 12 residues. The CDR3 reads CASSQGNTEAFF. The CDR3 nucleotides read TGCGCCAGCAGTCAAGGCAACACTGAAGCTTTCTTT.

The rearrangement links TRBV9 to TRBJ2-2, with 7 bases lining up with TRBD2. J was trimmed by 2 bases and V by 2 bases; bases with no gene match: 3. This CDR3 is built from 15 residues. CDR1 is SGDLS, CDR2 YYNGEE, per germline. In nucleotides, the CDR3 is TGTGCCAGCAGCGTGTGGGGGGGAAACACCGGGGAGCTGTTTTTT. Protein product: CASSVWGGNTGELFF.

The V call is TRBV3-1 (or the pseudogene TRBV3-2), the J call TRBJ1-4, with 7 bases identical to TRBD1. From germline, CDR1 is LGHDT and CDR2 YNNKEL (reference sequence). V lost 6 bases, J lost 10 bases, and 23 bases stayed unmatched. The CDR3 length is 18 residues. CDR3 DNA: TGTGCCAGCAGGTCTCCGGGACAGTCCTCTAACGTGCGACGAAAACTGTTTTTT. Translating it yields CASRSPGQSSNVRRKLFF.

CDR3 sequence: CASSVGLYGYTF. CDR3 nucleotide sequence: TGTGCCAGCAGCGTGGGCCTCTATGGCTACACCTTC. The V gene is TRBV12-3 or TRBV12-4, the J gene TRBJ1-2; no clear D gene. CDR3 size: 12 residues. V was shortened by 6 bases and J by 4 bases, with 9 bases between the two germline ends.

The chain's CDR3 is CASSETHRTGSRRTEAFF. The CDR3 coding sequence is TGTGCCAGCAGTGAAACCCACCGGACAGGGTCTAGACGCACTGAAGCTTTCTTT. The J gene is TRBJ1-1, the V gene TRBV6-1, with 8 positions matching TRBD1. From germline, CDR1 is MNHNS and CDR2 SASEGT. The CDR3 is 18 amino acids. The trim removed 2 bases at V and 4 bases at J, leaving 15 bases unmatched.

V usage is TRBV11-3 and J usage is TRBJ2-2, with D perhaps matching TRBD1 (5 bases). CDR3 length: 16 amino acids. Germline CDR1 is SGHNT and CDR2 is YENEEA. V was pared by 1 base and J by 0 bases, with 9 bases between. CDR3 DNA: TGTGCCAGCAGCTTAGGGACATCTCCGAACACCGGGGAGCTGTTTTTT. This codes for CASSLGTSPNTGELFF. Full variable domain (outside the CDR3, taken from reference TRBV11-3 and TRBJ2-2): EAGVVQSPRYKIIEKKQPVAFWCNPISGHNTLYWYLQNLGQGPELLIRYENEEAVDDSQLPKDRFSAERLKGVDSTLKIQPAELGDSAVYLCASSLGTSPNTGELFFGEGSRLTVL.

In this sample, this clone turned up once. This chain joins TRBV4-2 and TRBJ1-2; D is perhaps TRBD1 (5 bases). This CDR3 is 16 amino acids long. V shed 4 bases and J shed 4 bases, with 19 bases lying between them. The germline CDR1 and CDR2 sequences are LGHNA and YNFKEQ. The CDR3 is CASSLYGDSASYGYTF. CDR3 nucleotides: TGTGCCAGCAGCCTTTACGGAGACAGCGCAAGCTATGGCTACACCTTC.

V and J are TRBV5-6 and TRBJ2-3; D not certain. Germline V gives CDR1 SGHDT, CDR2 YYEEEE. The CDR3 length is 15 residues. V gave up 4 bases and J gave up 0 bases, with 12 bases separating them. CDR3 sequence: CASSQPARSTDTQYF. The CDR3 nucleotides read TGTGCCAGCAGCCAACCCGCCCGTAGCACAGATACGCAGTATTTT.

The chain couples TRBV7-6 to TRBJ1-5, with a tentative D call TRBD1 (5 bases). The V gene lost 3 bases and the J gene lost 0 bases, with 18 bases spanning the gap. There are 18 residues in the CDR3. The V gene's germline CDR1 is SGHVS and CDR2 FNYEAQ. The chain's CDR3 is CASSFRVGGNISNQPQHF. The DNA for the CDR3 is TGTGCCAGCAGCTTTAGGGTCGGGGGAAATATTAGCAATCAGCCCCAGCATTTT.

The gene calls are TRBV13 and TRBJ1-6; D is uncertain. The CDR3 extends over 16 amino acids. Looked up from germline, CDR1 is PRHDT and CDR2 is FYEKMQ (reference sequence). V lost 0 bases and J lost 10, with 16 bases in between. The CDR3 DNA is TGTGCCAGCAGCTTAGGCCCCGCGGTCCCCGGCTCACCCCTCCACTTT. It translates to CASSLGPAVPGSPLHF.

The genes are TRBV6-5 and TRBJ1-1; D is unresolved. V was trimmed by 0 bases and J by 6 bases, leaving 17 bases between them. The CDR3 runs 16 residues. Germline CDR1 and CDR2: MNHEY and SVGAGI. This CDR3 reads CASSYSPDGSWSEAFF. The CDR3 DNA is TGTGCCAGCAGTTACTCGCCAGATGGTTCTTGGTCTGAAGCTTTCTTT.